The rows below give T cell receptor beta chains drawn from one sample of a study of blood T cell repertoires in COVID-19. TCRdb keeps only in-frame clones here, not all; method: immunoSEQ multiplex PCR. The repertoire holds 240,000 or so clones, with 80% to 90% as singletons. The sample comprised peripheral blood. The receptors were sampled from a man aged 60-69 years with acute or convalescent COVID-19. The CDR3 runs from the conserved cysteine through the conserved F or W.

>TRBV29-1
CSVEDPGKKTGELFF
>TRBV28
CASSSRGRTGPEKLFF
>TRBV6-5
CASRRDRASNTIYF
>TRBV9
CASSTPGTEGYTF
>TRBV7-8
CASRTTGGPEAFF
>TRBV19
CASSTQTGTYEQYF
>TRBV7-2
CASSPEWNTEAFF
>TRBV7-6
CASSLGPYSNQPQHF
>TRBV12-3/TRBV12-4
CASSLRENIQYF
>TRBV19
CASTPDRAWGYGYTF
>TRBV11-3
CASSRREGTQYF
>TRBV5-5
CASSLAGVNEQFF
>TRBV14
CASSSLGRDTQYF
>TRBV2
CASSERSGKDQPQHF
>TRBV7-2
CASSYDRGTNEKLFF
>TRBV7-2
CASSLGGTGINTGELFF
>TRBV6-2/TRBV6-3
CASNPSGRVSYEQYF
>TRBV27
CASSLYGLAGRSGANVLTF
>TRBV4-3
CASSLAGTGGSPLHF
>TRBV6-4
CASRRDRDTGELFF
>TRBV7-3
CASSLTGTGYTGELFF
>TRBV21-1
CASTGTGENSPLHF
>TRBV5-6
CASSSVDRGGYGYTF
>TRBV5-4
CASSNAQRGSDIQYF